This note documents a single T cell receptor beta chain sequence. This sample was included in a study of PD-L1 blockade in urothelial cancer. On the study more broadly: Anywhere from 0 to 3 prior chemotherapy regimens had been received by patients.

The table came from immunoSEQ multiplex PCR; TCRdb's copy has only in-frame clones and leaves some out. The sample carries 70,000 or so clones, about 89% recorded once. There are 12 residues in the CDR3. The V gene's germline CDR1 is SGDLS and CDR2 YYNGEE. The V and J ends lost 7 bases and 0 bases respectively, with 8 bases between them. The study enrolled patients with locally advanced or metastatic urothelial carcinoma. The gene calls are TRBV9 and TRBJ2-7; D gene unclear. The TCR was taken from a man in his 60s with urothelial cancer. The starting material was PBMCs, obtained around atezolizumab (anti-PD-L1) treatment. CDR3 protein: CASGSNSYEQYF. The CDR3 DNA sequence: TGTGCCAGCGGTTCTAACTCCTACGAGCAGTACTTC.